A selection of T cell receptor beta chains follows, all from one sample in a study of T-cell reconstitution after alpha-beta-depleted transplantation in children. TCRdb reanalysed the PCR reads using MiXCR and keeps one entry per CDR3 protein. The sample carries approximately 500,000 distinct CDR3 sequences, 25% to 30% recorded once. The sample here was PBMCs, taken before TCRalphabeta/CD19-depleted stem cell transplant. Receptors were obtained from a boy under three years old with Wiskott-Aldrich syndrome, due to receive a stem cell transplant. CDR3s leave out the opening cysteine and the closing phenylalanine or tryptophan.

v_call	j_call	cdr3_length	cdr3_aa
TRBV27	TRBJ2-1	12	ASNRGRSYNEQF
TRBV3-1	TRBJ2-5	12	ASSGRDRQETQY
TRBV2	TRBJ2-2	13	ASKRGAGAAGELF
TRBV12-3/TRBV12-4	TRBJ1-2	10	ASSPGAYGYT
TRBV19	TRBJ1-1	12	ASTPGTGNTEAF
TRBV20-1	TRBJ2-3	14	SAHRASGSLADTQY
TRBV5-1	TRBJ2-4	12	ASSLAGAEDIQY
TRBV6-4	TRBJ1-1	14	ASSPQPGGLNTEAF
TRBV6-5	TRBJ1-5	14	ASSSRTGRGNQPQH
TRBV7-2	TRBJ2-7	12	ASSLKGPFYEQY
TRBV30	TRBJ1-2	10	AWSQKEVGYT
TRBV5-1	TRBJ2-1	10	ASSQQGREQF
TRBV6-5	TRBJ1-5	13	ASRPGQGRNQPQH
TRBV9	TRBJ2-3	13	ASSPLPRQGGTQY
TRBV5-1	TRBJ1-4	14	ASSLVGPADNEKLF
TRBV27	TRBJ2-5	11	ASALLAVETQY
TRBV2	TRBJ2-7	13	ASRFGTVNSYEQY
TRBV5-1	TRBJ2-1	12	ASSGGLDSNEQF
TRBV12-3/TRBV12-4	TRBJ2-3	10	ASSYGKDTQY
TRBV20-1	TRBJ2-1	14	SASRGVLAVYNEQF
TRBV25-1	TRBJ2-1	12	ASSRAGDYNEQF
TRBV7-9	TRBJ1-2	11	ASTGLPGHGYT
TRBV28	TRBJ1-2	13	ASSLSPTRALGYT
TRBV7-2	TRBJ2-1	16	ASSLAGLAESSYTEQF
TRBV20-1	TRBJ2-7	8	SASFDEQY
TRBV6-5	TRBJ1-2	12	ASRRTGWNYGYT
TRBV20-1	TRBJ2-3	14	SARDPQRPSTDTQY
TRBV20-1	TRBJ2-3	13	SASPALVAGDTQY
TRBV5-1	TRBJ2-1	12	ASSPSSSYNEQF
TRBV20-1	TRBJ2-1	11	SANRGGSWEQF
TRBV28	TRBJ2-1	13	ASSFKPILYNEQF
TRBV12-3/TRBV12-4	TRBJ1-3	14	ASRLQGETTGNTIY
TRBV6-5	TRBJ1-4	12	ASSYGPGDEKLF